These 11 T cell receptor beta chains came from one sample sequenced in a study of T cells after yellow fever vaccination. TCRdb passed the 5' RACE reads through MiXCR, listing each CDR3 protein once. The sample yields fewer than 350,000 distinct CDR3 sequences, approximately 3.9% seen once. Sequences were derived from PBMCs, sampled on the day of the yellow fever booster vaccination. The receptors were gathered from a man aged 18 to 29 who received the YFV17D yellow fever vaccine.

There are many counts of this clonotype. The chain employs TRBV5-1 and TRBJ1-3; weak D call: TRBD1 (5 bases). CDR1 and CDR2 from the germline V gene are SGHRS and YFSETQ. CDR3 length: 16 amino acids. The V end was cut by 4 bases, the J end by 2 bases, with 16 bases between. The CDR3 spells CASSLRAGTPGNTIYF. The CDR3 DNA is TGCGCCAGCAGCCTCAGAGCCGGGACCCCTGGAAACACCATATATTTT.

In this sample, this clonotype turned up many times. This CDR3 reads CASSPGLAGGSGEQFF. CDR3 DNA: TGTGCCAGCAGCCCGGGACTAGCGGGGGGCTCCGGTGAGCAGTTCTTC. This rearrangement joins TRBV7-2 to TRBJ2-1; 15 bases align to TRBD2. CDR1 is SGHTA, CDR2 FQGNSA, per germline. This CDR3 comprises 16 residues. V gave up 5 bases and J gave up 9 bases; unmatched junction bases: 8.

This clonotype was found many times. The chain joins TRBV4-3 to TRBJ2-2; no clear D. This CDR3 region has 14 residues. Trimming took off 4 bases at V and 1 base at J, with 7 bases between the two ends. CDR1 LGHNA and CDR2 YSLEER come from the germline V gene. CDR3 region: CASSPGWNTGELFF. CDR3 in DNA: TGCGCCAGCAGCCCCGGTTGGAACACCGGGGAGCTGTTTTTT.

This clonotype occurred many times. This chain links TRBV20-1 with TRBJ2-7, with a possible D match to TRBD1 (7 bases). Looked up from germline, CDR1 is DFQATT and CDR2 is SNEGSKA (reference sequence). This CDR3 has 14 residues. Trimming pared 0 bases from V and 3 bases from J, leaving 12 bases between. The CDR3 sequence is CSARDAGQFYEQYV. The CDR3 bases are TGCAGTGCTAGAGATGCGGGACAGTTCTACGAGCAGTACGTC.

This clonotype was observed a handful of times. This rearrangement joins TRBV19 to TRBJ2-5; perhaps TRBD2 as D (5 bases). The CDR3 spans 14 residues. Trimming stripped 3 bases from V and 7 bases from J, with 15 bases between. The V gene's germline CDR1 is LNHDA and CDR2 SQIVND (reference sequence). The CDR3 bases are TGTGCCAGTAGTATTGAACCAGGACTTGCGACCCAGTACTTC. As protein: CASSIEPGLATQYF.

The V and J genes are TRBV5-1 and TRBJ1-3; D perhaps matches TRBD1 (6 bases). CDR3 length equals 15 residues. The V end lost 5 bases, the J end lost 1 base, and 13 bases lay between the germline ends. The germline V gene has CDR1 SGHRS and CDR2 YFSETQ. Here the CDR3 DNA reads TGCGCCAGCAGGCCTACAGGGCTATCTGGAAACACCATATATTTT. Its protein is CASRPTGLSGNTIYF.

There are many counts of this clonotype. Here the CDR3 DNA reads TGCGCCAGCAGCTTGTTCCCTGATGCCTACGAGCAGTACTTC. Protein sequence: CASSLFPDAYEQYF. The genes are TRBV5-1 and TRBJ2-7; D is ambiguous. Germline V CDR1 and CDR2: SGHRS, YFSETQ. V lost 1 base to trimming and J lost 2 bases, with 10 bases between them. The CDR3 has 14 residues.

The rearrangement joins TRBV6-5 to TRBJ2-1; D perhaps matches TRBD1 (5 bases). Germline V gene sequence: CDR1 MNHEY, CDR2 SVGAGI. The CDR3 loop spans 17 amino acids. Trimming removed 5 bases from V and 0 bases from J, with 17 bases in between. The CDR3: CASSQNTGYFSYNEQFF. CDR3 DNA sequence: TGTGCCAGCAGTCAAAACACAGGATATTTCTCCTACAATGAGCAGTTCTTC.

This clonotype was recorded at least ten times. The V gene is TRBV10-3, the J gene TRBJ2-4, with 7 nucleotides matching TRBD1. Germline V CDR1 and CDR2: ENHRY, SYGVKD. The V segment lost 4 bases and the J segment 7 bases; nucleotides outside the gene matches: 7. The CDR3 spans 14 residues. CDR3 coding DNA: TGTGCCATCAGTGCCCCGGGACAGATGAACATTCAGTACTTC. Its translation is CAISAPGQMNIQYF.

This clonotype showed up just a few times. The chain joins TRBV20-1 to TRBJ1-1, with TRBD1 identical over 7 bases. After removal of 2 bases from V and 0 bases from J, the junction contained 3 bases not matched to a gene. The CDR3 is 14 amino acids. The germline CDR1 and CDR2 sequences are DFQATT and SNEGSKA (reference sequence). CDR3 sequence reads: CSARRGLLNTEAFF. CDR3 DNA: TGCAGTGCTAGAAGGGGGCTTCTGAACACTGAAGCTTTCTTT.

This clonotype was seen more than once but under ten times. The chain is built from TRBV5-6 and TRBJ1-6, with a tentative D call TRBD1 (5 bases). Germline V lookup: CDR1 SGHDT, CDR2 YYEEEE. Deletions cut 0 bases from V and 2 bases from J, with 6 bases between. The CDR3 runs 15 residues. This CDR3 reads CASSLGGAYNSPLHF. DNA for the CDR3: TGTGCCAGCAGCTTGGGAGGGGCCTATAATTCACCCCTCCACTTT.